The 15 T cell receptor beta chains below were found in one sample sequenced in a study of T-cell memory formation after mild COVID-19. MiXCR, run by TCRdb on the 5' RACE reads, gives a single entry per CDR3 protein. This sample has 300,000 to 400,000 distinct CDR3 sequences, with less than 20% found just once. The sample taken for sequencing was PBMCs or a T cell subset sorted from them (not recorded which). These receptors were collected from a man younger than 35 who had mild COVID-19 (a few samples of this study predate the infection). Cell type and time point are not known.

This clonotype was seen a handful of times. The rearrangement joins TRBV27 to TRBJ2-5; 9 nucleotides agree with TRBD1. This CDR3 spans 14 amino acids. V lost 6 bases and J lost 5; bases outside the gene matches: 7. CDR1 is MNHEY and CDR2 is SMNVEV in the germline V gene (reference sequence). CDR3 in amino acids: CASRRDRAGETQYF. The CDR3 nucleotides are TGTGCCAGCAGGCGGGACAGGGCGGGGGAGACCCAGTACTTC.

Only a few counts were recorded for this clonotype. The rearrangement joins TRBV7-9 to TRBJ1-1, with D unresolved. The ends were cut back, 8 bases at V and 0 bases at J, with 4 bases in the middle. Germline V gives CDR1 SEHNR, CDR2 FQNEAQ (reference sequence). The CDR3 is made up of 11 amino acids. The CDR3 loop reads CASLMNTEAFF. CDR3 sequence (DNA): TGTGCCAGCCTGATGAACACTGAAGCTTTCTTT.

The chain has TRBV20-1 and TRBJ2-1; TRBD2 is a possible D gene (5 bases). Germline V gives CDR1 DFQATT, CDR2 SNEGSKA (reference sequence). The CDR3 runs 16 residues. The ends were cut back, 0 bases at V and 2 bases at J, with 14 bases in the middle. The CDR3 coding sequence is TGCAGTGCTAGAGATGGGAAGACCGGGGCCTACAATGAGCAGTTCTTC. Translated: CSARDGKTGAYNEQFF.

This clonotype was counted ten times or more. This rearrangement joins TRBV29-1 to TRBJ2-2; 7 bases map to TRBD1. Germline V gene lookup returns CDR1 SQVTM and CDR2 ANQGSEA. The CDR3 is 14 residues long. With V trimmed by 5 bases and J by 0 bases, 3 bases remained unmatched. CDR3 residues: CSVIGTANTGELFF. Written as DNA, the CDR3 is TGCAGCGTTATCGGGACAGCGAACACCGGGGAGCTGTTTTTT.

In its sample, this clonotype was seen a few times. The chain uses TRBV5-1 and TRBJ1-5; 9 nucleotides agree with TRBD1. This CDR3 has 16 amino acids. Germline CDR1 SGHRS, CDR2 YFSETQ. With V trimmed by 4 bases and J by 0 bases, 5 bases remained unmatched. The CDR3 loop reads CASSMTGGYSNQPQHF. In DNA form, the CDR3 reads TGCGCCAGCAGCATGACAGGGGGTTATAGCAATCAGCCCCAGCATTTT.

This chain uses TRBV6-2 or TRBV6-3 with TRBJ1-2, with a weak D call TRBD1 (6 bases). V lost 5 bases, J lost 0 bases, and 13 bases lay in between. CDR3 size: 15 residues. Germline V gene data show CDR1 as MNHEY and CDR2 as SVGEGT. The CDR3 reads CASSIPDRTNYGYTF. The CDR3 nucleotides read TGTGCCAGCAGTATTCCGGACAGAACTAACTATGGCTACACCTTC.

V and J are TRBV3-1 and TRBJ2-6; TRBD1 aligns across 7 bases. V dropped 0 bases and J dropped 4; count of bases not matched to a gene: 6. The CDR3 is 17 residues long. Germline values: CDR1 LGHDT, CDR2 YNNKEL (reference sequence). The CDR3 loop is CASSQDQTGVGANVLTF. The CDR3 DNA is TGTGCCAGCAGCCAAGATCAAACAGGGGTCGGGGCCAACGTCCTGACTTTC. The complete variable domain, with remaining parts taken from reference TRBV3-1 and TRBJ2-6, reads DTAVSQTPKYLVTQMGNDKSIKCEQNLGHDTMYWYKQDSKKFLKIMFSYNNKELIINETVPNRFSPKSPDKAHLNLHINSLELGDSAVYFCASSQDQTGVGANVLTFGAGSRLTVL.

The chain combines TRBV28 with TRBJ1-1; 9 bases agree with TRBD1. The CDR3 runs to 13 residues. Germline V gene data show CDR1 as MDHEN and CDR2 as SYDVKM. V lost 6 bases and J lost 6; bases outside the gene matches: 5. This CDR3 reads CASSKQGAPEAFF. The DNA of the CDR3 is TGTGCCAGCAGCAAACAGGGGGCCCCTGAAGCTTTCTTT.

The chain joins TRBV5-1 to TRBJ2-7, with D unclear. The germline V gene has CDR1 SGHRS and CDR2 YFSETQ. This CDR3 has 14 amino acids. V was pared by 0 bases and J by 3 bases, with 10 bases between. The DNA for the CDR3 is TGCGCCAGCAGCTTGGGAACGACGGGCTACGAGCAGTACTTC. Protein product: CASSLGTTGYEQYF. Variable domain in full (rest from reference TRBV5-1 and TRBJ2-7): KAGVTQTPRYLIKTRGQQVTLSCSPISGHRSVSWYQQTPGQGLQFLFEYFSETQRNKGNFPGRFSGRQFSNSRSEMNVSTLELGDSALYLCASSLGTTGYEQYFGPGTRLTVT.

This chain joins TRBV6-5 and TRBJ1-5, with no clear D. The germline V gene encodes CDR1 MNHEY and CDR2 SVGAGI. Trimming shortened V by 6 bases and J by 2 bases, and 14 bases separated the two germline ends. The CDR3 contains 15 residues. CDR3 region: CASRERSEGNQPQHF. CDR3 nucleotides: TGTGCCAGCAGGGAACGATCAGAAGGCAATCAGCCCCAGCATTTT.

The rearrangement links TRBV12-3 or TRBV12-4 to TRBJ2-3; D is tentatively TRBD1 or TRBD2 (7 bases each). Between the trimmed V and J ends, which lost 5 bases and 2 bases, there was a span of 26 bases. The CDR3 consists of 19 residues. This chain's CDR3 is CASSQQGKRGVFTTDTQYF. CDR3 coding DNA: TGTGCCAGCAGTCAACAGGGGAAACGGGGGGTATTTACCACAGATACGCAGTATTTT.

This clonotype appeared many times. This chain links TRBV4-1 with TRBJ2-5; perhaps TRBD1 as D (6 bases). Germline V gives CDR1 MGHRA, CDR2 YSYEKL. This CDR3 contains 15 residues. Between the trimmed V and J ends, which lost 1 base and 4 bases, there was a span of 13 bases. CDR3 DNA sequence: TGCGCCAGCAGCCAAGGGCAGGGGTTCGGAGAGACCCAGTACTTC. Its translation is CASSQGQGFGETQYF.

A few counts support this clonotype. The genes are TRBV6-5 and TRBJ1-2; 8 bases are shared with TRBD1. CDR3 length: 13 amino acids. The ends lost 2 bases at V and 6 bases at J; junction bases unmatched: 2. Germline CDR1 is MNHEY and CDR2 is SVGAGI. The CDR3 DNA follows: TGTGCCAGCAGTTACGACAGGGGCAATGGCTACACCTTC. It yields the protein CASSYDRGNGYTF.

This clonotype has ten or more counts. The CDR3 DNA follows: TGTGCCAGCAGTCTCGACAATCAGCCCCAGCATTTT. Translating it yields CASSLDNQPQHF. The genes are TRBV12-3 or TRBV12-4 and TRBJ1-5, with D unresolved. CDR3 length: 12 residues. V lost 5 bases, J lost 3 bases, and 5 bases lay in between.

This clonotype was detected only a few times. This chain uses TRBV5-1 with TRBJ2-1, with D possibly TRBD1 on 6 matching bases. Trimming stripped 4 bases from V and 4 bases from J, with 24 bases between. CDR1 is SGHRS, CDR2 YFSETQ, per germline. This CDR3 has 18 amino acids. The CDR3 DNA reads TGCGCCAGCAGCCTCAGGTGGATGGCAGGGGAATTATACAATGAGCAGTTCTTC. Translation: CASSLRWMAGELYNEQFF.